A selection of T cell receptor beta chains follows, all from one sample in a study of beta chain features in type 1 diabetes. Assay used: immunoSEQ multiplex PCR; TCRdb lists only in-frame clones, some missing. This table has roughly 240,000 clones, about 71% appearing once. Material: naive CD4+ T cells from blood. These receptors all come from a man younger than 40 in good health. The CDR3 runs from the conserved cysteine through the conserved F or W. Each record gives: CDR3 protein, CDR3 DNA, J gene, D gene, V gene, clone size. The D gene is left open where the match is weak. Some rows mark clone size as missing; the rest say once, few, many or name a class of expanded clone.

CSVEYRLLPSAFF TGCAGCGTTGAATACAGGCTTTTACCTTCGGCTTTCTTT TRBJ1-1 NA TRBV29-1 NA
CASSPRHEQFF TGTGCCAGCTCACCACGGCATGAGCAGTTCTTC TRBJ2-1 NA TRBV18 NA
CASSRETSGDTQYF TGTGCCAGCAGTCGAGAAACTAGCGGGGATACGCAGTATTTT TRBJ2-3 TRBD2 TRBV27 NA
CASSSSGGAQETQYF TGTGCCAGCAGCTCTAGCGGGGGGGCACAAGAGACCCAGTACTTC TRBJ2-5 TRBD2 TRBV7-9 NA
CASSQDRVGEHQETQYF TGTGCCAGCAGCCAAGACCGGGTCGGGGAGCACCAAGAGACCCAGTACTTC TRBJ2-5 NA TRBV4-2 NA
CASSMPVLAGANEQFF TGCGCCAGCAGCATGCCGGTACTAGCGGGAGCTAATGAGCAGTTCTTC TRBJ2-1 TRBD2 TRBV5-1 NA
CSALLGWNYGYTF TGCAGCGCCCTACTCGGGTGGAACTATGGCTACACCTTC TRBJ1-2 NA TRBV29-1 NA
CASSLAGTSGKDTQYF TGCGCCAGCAGCTTAGCCGGGACTAGCGGGAAGGATACGCAGTATTTT TRBJ2-3 TRBD2 TRBV5-1 NA
CASRDRAYEQYF TGTGCCAGCAGGGACAGGGCGTACGAGCAGTACTTC TRBJ2-7 TRBD1 TRBV27 NA
CASSPPYTAGGDEQFF TGCGCCAGCAGCCCTCCTTATACAGCGGGGGGCGATGAGCAGTTCTTC TRBJ2-1 TRBD2 TRBV5-1 NA
CASSLHRTENQPQHF TGTGCCAGCAGCTTGCATAGGACAGAGAATCAGCCCCAGCATTTT TRBJ1-5 NA TRBV7-2 NA
CASRRTSGITDTQYF TGTGCCAGCAGGCGGACTAGCGGGATCACAGATACGCAGTATTTT TRBJ2-3 TRBD2 TRBV5-4 NA
CASSPTGRNNEQFF TGTGCCAGTAGCCCCACCGGGAGGAACAATGAGCAGTTCTTC TRBJ2-1 TRBD2 TRBV19 few
CSVGSGAGGPYEQFF TGCAGCGTTGGCTCTGGCGCGGGAGGGCCGTATGAGCAGTTCTTC TRBJ2-1 TRBD2 TRBV29-1 NA